This T cell receptor beta chain was identified during a study of blood T cell repertoires in COVID-19. Looking at the study overall: From the United States, Italy and Spain came samples of acute and convalescent COVID-19.

The table came from immunoSEQ multiplex PCR; TCRdb's copy has only in-frame clones and leaves some out. The table has more than 200,000 clones, around 90% seen once. The ends were cut back, 2 bases at V and 5 bases at J, with 14 bases in the middle. Germline CDR1 reads SGHRS; CDR2 reads YFSETQ. The CDR3 sequence is 15 residues long. The sequence was collected from a woman aged 55-69 years with COVID-19, enrolled during active disease. This chain joins TRBV5-1 and TRBJ2-1; possibly TRBD1 for D (6 bases). Sequenced input: peripheral blood. The CDR3 nucleotides are TGCGCCAGCAGCTTACAGGGTCTAGGTAACAATGAGCAGTTCTTC. It codes for CASSLQGLGNNEQFF.